These 18 T cell receptor beta chains were all obtained from the same sample, sequenced in a study of blood T cell repertoires in COVID-19. Repertoires were generated with immunoSEQ multiplex PCR, while TCRdb's copy carries only in-frame clones and drops some. In the table there are tens of thousands of clones, approximately 84% of which are singletons. The sequenced sample was peripheral blood. The receptors here all came from a man in his fifties or sixties with acute or convalescent COVID-19.

V and J are TRBV5-1 and TRBJ2-1, with D uncertain. Germline V gene lookup returns CDR1 SGHRS and CDR2 YFSETQ. Trimming took 2 bases from V and 7 from J, leaving 10 bases between them. This CDR3 spans 13 amino acids. CDR3 DNA: TGCGCCAGCAGCTTAGGCGGCCAGAATGAGCAGTTCTTC. The encoded protein is CASSLGGQNEQFF.

The V call is TRBV11-2, the J call TRBJ2-7; D possibly corresponds to TRBD2 (6 bases). CDR3 length: 16 residues. The germline CDR1 and CDR2 sequences are SGHAT and FQNNGV. Trimming left V 2 bases short and J 5 bases short, with 19 bases between. The CDR3 here is CASSLITGTFGNEQYF. For the CDR3, the DNA is TGTGCCAGCAGCTTAATAACCGGGACTTTTGGAAACGAGCAGTACTTC.

This chain connects TRBV15 to TRBJ1-5; 7 bases agree with TRBD1. Germline assignment: CDR1 LNHNV and CDR2 YYDKDF (reference sequence). The CDR3 is made up of 16 amino acids. Trimming removed 0 bases from V and 6 bases from J; junction bases left unmatched: 8. CDR3 residues: CATSRDLDRVGQPQHF. The CDR3, as DNA: TGTGCCACCAGCAGAGATCTTGACAGGGTTGGTCAGCCCCAGCATTTT.

The V and J genes are TRBV19 and TRBJ2-2; 11 bases line up with TRBD2. The CDR3 totals 16 residues. The germline V gene encodes CDR1 LNHDA and CDR2 SQIVND (reference sequence). Germline trimming cut 5 bases from V and 4 bases from J; bases unmatched to any gene: 6. This CDR3 is CASSPLAGVGTGELFF. The CDR3, as DNA: TGTGCCAGTAGTCCACTAGCGGGAGTTGGCACCGGGGAGCTGTTTTTT.

The CDR3 reads CASSLIATAQEQFF. CDR3 bases: TGTGCCAGCAGCTTGATCGCTACCGCACAGGAGCAGTTCTTC. The V call is TRBV5-6, the J call TRBJ2-1, with no clear D. The germline gives CDR1 SGHDT, CDR2 YYEEEE. The CDR3 consists of 14 residues. V dropped 1 base and J dropped 10 bases, with 15 bases sitting between them.

CDR3 in amino acids: CASSRQGTTEAFF. The CDR3 DNA is TGTGCCAGCAGTCGACAGGGGACCACTGAAGCTTTCTTT. The V and J genes are TRBV28 and TRBJ1-1; TRBD1 aligns across 8 bases. CDR3 length: 13 residues. Germline V CDR1 and CDR2: MDHEN, SYDVKM. Trimming cost V 5 bases and J 4 bases; bases outside gene matches: 3.

The rearrangement uses TRBV6-2 or TRBV6-3 and TRBJ2-3; 12 bases are shared with TRBD2. V was pared by 2 bases and J by 3 bases, with 3 bases of the junction left unmatched. The CDR3 runs to 16 residues. The germline gives CDR1 MNHEY, CDR2 SVGEGT. The CDR3 coding sequence is TGTGCCAGCAGTTACCCAGGGACTAGCGGGACAGATACGCAGTATTTT. As protein: CASSYPGTSGTDTQYF.

V and J are TRBV30 and TRBJ1-1; tentatively, D is TRBD1 (6 bases). The germline V and J ends were trimmed by 2 bases and 3 bases, with 19 bases remaining between them. Germline CDR1 and CDR2: GTSNPN and SVGIG (reference sequence). This CDR3 has 16 amino acids. The CDR3: CAWSKRGGALDTEAFF. The CDR3 nucleotides read TGTGCCTGGAGTAAACGGGGGGGCGCCTTGGACACTGAAGCTTTCTTT.

V usage is TRBV18 and J usage is TRBJ1-3, with D possibly being TRBD1 (6 bases). Trimming took 2 bases from V and 2 from J, leaving 7 bases between them. Germline V gene sequence: CDR1 KGHSH, CDR2 LQKENI. The CDR3 length is 14 residues. The CDR3 coding sequence is TGTGCCAGCTCACCAGGGGGCGCTGGAAACACCATATATTTT. Its protein product is CASSPGGAGNTIYF.

The CDR3 DNA sequence: TGTGCCAGCAGCGAGACAGGGGATGGGTATCAGCCCCAGCATTTT. It yields the protein CASSETGDGYQPQHF. V is TRBV9 and J is TRBJ1-5; 8 bases match TRBD1. V trimming: 3 bases; J trimming: 5 bases; junction bases outside the gene matches: 7. The CDR3 has 15 amino acids. Per the germline V gene, CDR1 is SGDLS and CDR2 is YYNGEE.

The chain carries TRBV5-4 and TRBJ1-2; tentative D call: TRBD1 (6 bases). CDR1 SGHNT and CDR2 YYREEE come from the germline V gene (reference sequence). The CDR3 length is 14 residues. V lost 3 bases, J lost 8 bases, and 17 bases lay in between. The CDR3, as DNA: TGTGCCAGCAGCTACACAGGGCCTCTCGGAGGCTACACCTTC. It codes for CASSYTGPLGGYTF.

The chain uses TRBV30 and TRBJ2-1, with 9 nucleotides matching TRBD1. The V gene's germline CDR1 is GTSNPN and CDR2 SVGIG (reference sequence). The CDR3 spans 17 residues. V was clipped by 0 bases and J by 4 bases; unmatched bases: 10. This CDR3 reads CAWSVISWDRVYNEQFF. The CDR3 region has the DNA TGTGCCTGGAGTGTAATATCTTGGGACAGGGTTTACAATGAGCAGTTCTTC.

The rearrangement joins TRBV5-1 to TRBJ1-1, with 7 bases fitting TRBD1. The CDR3 is made up of 14 amino acids. V shed 1 base, J shed 5 bases, and the junction held 5 bases outside the gene matches. Germline V lookup: CDR1 SGHRS, CDR2 YFSETQ. The CDR3 spells CASSLRGRGTEAFF. The CDR3 bases are TGCGCCAGCAGCTTGAGGGGGCGAGGGACTGAAGCTTTCTTT.

The gene calls are TRBV30 and TRBJ2-3; no clear D. There are 14 residues in the CDR3. Germline V gene lookup returns CDR1 GTSNPN and CDR2 SVGIG (reference sequence). With 2 bases removed from V and 2 bases from J, the gap between germline ends came to 11 bases. The CDR3 loop is CAWSLARFTDTQYF. The CDR3, as DNA: TGTGCCTGGAGTCTCGCGCGATTCACAGATACGCAGTATTTT.

CDR3 residues: CARGQGAGQETQYF. The CDR3 nucleotides are TGTGCCAGGGGGCAGGGGGCGGGTCAAGAGACCCAGTACTTC. The V gene is TRBV6-5, the J gene TRBJ2-5, with 8 bases fitting TRBD1. The CDR3 sequence is 14 residues long. V gave up 9 bases and J gave up 2 bases; unmatched junction bases: 8. The germline V gene encodes CDR1 MNHEY and CDR2 SVGAGI.

The genes are TRBV19 and TRBJ2-2; 8 positions agree with TRBD1. The germline V gene encodes CDR1 LNHDA and CDR2 SQIVND (reference sequence). V shed 5 bases and J 4 bases; nucleotides not matched to a gene: 9. The CDR3 is made up of 16 amino acids. CDR3 protein: CASSLRRTGSTGELFF. The CDR3 coding sequence is TGTGCCAGTAGTCTCCGAAGGACAGGGTCCACCGGGGAGCTGTTTTTT.

The chain uses TRBV4-1 and TRBJ2-3; the D gene is possibly TRBD1 (5 bases). Trimming took off 1 base at V and 3 bases at J, with 11 bases between the two ends. Germline V gene sequence: CDR1 MGHRA, CDR2 YSYEKL. The CDR3 sequence is 15 residues long. The CDR3 sequence: CASSQAGQGTDTQYF. CDR3 in DNA: TGCGCCAGCAGCCAAGCGGGCCAGGGTACAGATACGCAGTATTTT.

The chain is built from TRBV5-6 and TRBJ2-2; no clear D gene. Trimming stripped 2 bases from V and 7 bases from J, with 15 bases between. The CDR3 covers 15 residues. Germline loops: CDR1 SGHDT, CDR2 YYEEEE. The DNA for the CDR3 is TGTGCCAGCAGCTTTACCGGTCTGTCGGTCGGGGAGCTGTTTTTT. As protein: CASSFTGLSVGELFF.